This entry describes one TCR beta chain. Its specificity is unknown. The sample belongs to a study of STAT5B mutations in CD4+ large granular lymphocyte leukemia. Generated by immunoSEQ multiplex PCR, the TCRdb table keeps only in-frame clones and is missing some. The table records approximately 52,000 clones, under 80% of them present only once. Trimming cost V 5 bases and J 5 bases; bases outside gene matches: 6. Germline V gene sequence: CDR1 MNHEY, CDR2 SVGAGI. This CDR3 is 14 amino acids long. Whole-study findings and limits: Without HLA matching, higher CD4+ than CD8+ T-LGLL clonality could reflect small sample size.

The rearrangement joins TRBV6-5 to TRBJ2-5; 9 nucleotides line up with TRBD1. This clonotype originated in a human donor in good health. Material: CD4+ T cells from blood buffy coats. The CDR3 DNA sequence: TGTGCCAGCAGTACCCCGACAGGGGGGGAGACCCAGTACTTC. Translated, it gives CASSTPTGGETQYF.